These 27 T cell receptor beta chains share one sample of origin, sequenced in a study of regulatory T cells in long-lasting Graves disease. Time point specified: newly diagnosed GD, antithyroid drugs for less than 3 months. RNA extracted from PBMCs served as the sequencing template. iRepertoire HTBI primers and Arm-PCR of CDR3 regions built TCR beta libraries. From the multiplex PCR reads, TCRdb called clonotypes with MiXCR, one entry per CDR3 protein. The table includes over 200,000 distinct CDR3 sequences, approximately 20% detected once. This specimen consisted of peripheral blood mononuclear cells (PBMCs), obtained at new diagnosis, from a patient treated with antithyroid drugs. The receptors come from a female donor with Graves disease.

At least ten counts were recorded for this clonotype. A junction end diverges from the germline sequence, so it may reflect a read error. V and J are TRBV7-7 and TRBJ2-1; possible D gene TRBD1, 5 bases. This CDR3 comprises 13 residues. Germline CDR1 is SSHAT and CDR2 is FNYEAQ (reference sequence). The CDR3 is CASSRGQNNEQFF. CDR3 nucleotide sequence: TGTGCTAGCAGCAGAGGACAAAACAATGAGCAGTTCTTC.

This clonotype was seen repeatedly, ten times or more. J is TRBJ1-3 and V is TRBV4-2; TRBD1 agrees at 9 bases. V shed 1 base, J shed 4 bases, and the junction held 8 bases outside the gene matches. Looked up from germline, CDR1 is LGHNA and CDR2 is YNFKEQ. The CDR3 runs 17 residues. CDR3: CASSQGIGTGIGNTIYF. For the CDR3, the DNA is TGTGCCAGCAGCCAAGGCATCGGGACAGGGATCGGAAACACCATATATTTT.

This clonotype was counted at least ten times. This chain uses TRBV11-2 with TRBJ2-3, with TRBD1 as a possible D gene (6 bases). Germline V gives CDR1 SGHAT, CDR2 FQNNGV. The ends were cut back, 1 base at V and 4 bases at J, with 21 bases in the middle. The CDR3 length is 18 residues. The CDR3 loop reads CASSLVGRGVGEADTQYF. CDR3 sequence (DNA): TGTGCCAGCAGCTTAGTCGGCAGGGGAGTTGGTGAAGCAGATACGCAGTATTTT.

The chain has TRBV20-1 and TRBJ1-1; 7 nucleotides align to TRBD1. Unmatched junction bases numbered 10, after V lost 0 bases and J lost 3 bases. Germline CDR1 DFQATT, CDR2 SNEGSKA (reference sequence). CDR3 length: 16 amino acids. The CDR3 sequence is CSARDGGGELYTEAFF. CDR3 in DNA: TGCAGTGCTAGAGATGGAGGGGGCGAATTGTACACTGAAGCTTTCTTT.

This clonotype was seen more than once but under ten times. With a much larger clone just one base away, this may be a read error. The chain couples TRBV2 to TRBJ2-7, with TRBD2 identical over 7 bases. In germline, CDR1 is SNHLY, CDR2 FYNNEI. CDR3 size: 14 residues. The CDR3: CASSQLGGSYKQYF. DNA of the CDR3: TGTGCCAGCAGCCAACTGGGGGGGAGCTACAAGCAGTACTTC.

The V gene is TRBV6-1, the J gene TRBJ1-6, with D perhaps matching TRBD1 (5 bases). Germline CDR1 reads MNHNS; CDR2 reads SASEGT. The V end was cut by 6 bases, the J end by 7 bases, with 10 bases between. The CDR3 covers 13 residues. Written as DNA, the CDR3 is TGTGCCAGCAGGGGGGACTTGAATTCACCCCTCCACTTT. Residues: CASRGDLNSPLHF.

This clonotype was picked up many times. The gene calls are TRBV20-1 and TRBJ2-3; TRBD2 matches at 14 bases. V trimming: 4 bases; J trimming: 2 bases; junction bases outside the gene matches: 8. Germline V lookup: CDR1 DFQATT, CDR2 SNEGSKA (reference sequence). CDR3 length equals 17 residues. DNA of the CDR3: TGCAGTGCTATGGGACTAGCGGGAGAAGGTTCCACAGATACGCAGTATTTT. Protein product: CSAMGLAGEGSTDTQYF.

The chain has TRBV9 and TRBJ2-7; TRBD2 matches 10 bases. Per germline, CDR1 SGDLS and CDR2 YYNGEE. With 0 bases clipped from V and 4 bases from J, the junction kept 4 bases outside the gene matches. This CDR3 contains 15 residues. CDR3 in DNA: TGTGCCAGCAGCGTAGAGGGGACTAGCGCTTACGAGCAGTACTTC. It is translated as CASSVEGTSAYEQYF.

The sample holds many counts of this clonotype. The gene calls are TRBV11-3 and TRBJ1-1, with D uncertain. Per germline, CDR1 SGHNT and CDR2 YENEEA. CDR3 length: 14 amino acids. V was cut by 1 base and J by 4 bases, with 10 bases left in between. CDR3 amino acids: CASSLAQDGTEAFF. CDR3 bases: TGTGCCAGCAGCTTAGCGCAGGACGGCACTGAAGCTTTCTTT.

The table lists this clonotype with many counts. J is TRBJ2-7 and V is TRBV13; D uncertain. CDR3 length: 12 amino acids. The germline CDR1 and CDR2 sequences are PRHDT and FYEKMQ (reference sequence). Trimming took 4 bases from V and 7 from J, leaving 11 bases between them. The CDR3 DNA reads as TGTGCCAGCAGCTCAGACCGACCGGAGCAGTACTTC. Translating it yields CASSSDRPEQYF.

Remarks on this clonotype: A far bigger clonotype differs at one base, so this is likely a read error. The chain joins TRBV2 to TRBJ2-5; 7 bases map to TRBD1. The J call is in doubt because the DNA end fits TRBJ2-1 better. Germline values: CDR1 SNHLY, CDR2 FYNNEI. This CDR3 spans 14 amino acids. CDR3 coding DNA: TGTGCCAGCAGACCAGGGGACAGTCGCTACGAGCAGTTCTTC. Protein: CASRPGDSRYEQFF.

A few counts support this clonotype. Here the CDR3 reads CASSQNPAGAEEETQYF. The DNA for the CDR3 is TGCGCCAGCAGCCAAAACCCAGCGGGAGCCGAGGAAGAGACCCAGTACTTC. The chain is built from TRBV4-1 and TRBJ2-5, with 8 positions matching TRBD2. Germline V lookup: CDR1 MGHRA, CDR2 YSYEKL. The length of the CDR3 is 17 residues. V trimming: 2 bases; J trimming: 3 bases; junction bases outside the gene matches: 11.

On this clonotype itself: The junction does not match germline at one end; this may be a read error. This chain links TRBV11-2 with TRBJ2-5; D may be TRBD2 (6 bases). CDR3 length: 16 amino acids. The V gene's germline CDR1 is SGHAT and CDR2 FQNNGV. CDR3 coding DNA: TGTGCCAGCAGCTTAGTTAATAGCGGAAACCAAGAGATCCAGTACTTC. It yields the protein CASSLVNSGNQEIQYF.

This clonotype has a count of ten or more. This rearrangement joins TRBV9 to TRBJ1-2; D gene uncertain. Germline lookup yields CDR1 SGDLS and CDR2 YYNGEE. V lost 4 bases and J lost 5, with 18 bases in between. The CDR3 sequence is 15 residues long. Here the CDR3 reads CASSPSMAGIYGYTF. CDR3 nucleotides: TGTGCCAGCAGCCCCTCAATGGCGGGCATATATGGCTACACCTTC.

In this sample, this clonotype turned up many times. The chain links TRBV2 to TRBJ1-6; D remains ambiguous. The CDR3 consists of 11 residues. V was clipped by 4 bases and J by 8 bases, with 3 bases between them. Looked up from germline, CDR1 is SNHLY and CDR2 is FYNNEI. The CDR3 loop is CASSGDSPLHF. CDR3 coding DNA: TGTGCCAGCAGTGGAGATTCACCCCTCCACTTT.

The sample holds many counts of this clonotype. The CDR3 nucleotides are TGTGCCAGCAGTCCAGAGGGTAGCGGGAGCTACAATGAGCAGTTCTTC. Protein product: CASSPEGSGSYNEQFF. The rearrangement joins TRBV6-1 to TRBJ2-1; 9 nucleotides line up with TRBD2. With 5 bases clipped from V and 3 bases from J, the junction kept 8 bases outside the gene matches. The length of the CDR3 is 16 residues. Germline CDR1 is MNHNS and CDR2 is SASEGT.

The V gene is TRBV15, the J gene TRBJ2-3; D is ambiguous. Germline V gives CDR1 LNHNV, CDR2 YYDKDF (reference sequence). The length of the CDR3 is 15 residues. V was clipped by 7 bases and J by 2 bases, with 16 bases between them. The DNA of the CDR3 is TGTGCCACCACCGAGAGTACTAAATCCACAGATACGCAGTATTTT. It specifies CATTESTKSTDTQYF.

This clonotype was picked up many times. This chain links TRBV29-1 with TRBJ2-2; no firm D call. The CDR3 covers 11 residues. In germline, CDR1 is SQVTM, CDR2 ANQGSEA. Deletions cut 1 base from V and 7 bases from J, with 4 bases between. CDR3 sequence reads: CSVEGVGELFF. In DNA form, the CDR3 reads TGCAGCGTTGAAGGGGTCGGGGAGCTGTTTTTT.

The chain is built from TRBV9 and TRBJ1-1; no clear D gene. The CDR3 contains 15 residues. Germline lookup yields CDR1 SGDLS and CDR2 YYNGEE. V was clipped by 0 bases and J by 0 bases, with 9 bases between them. The DNA for the CDR3 is TGTGCCAGCAGCGTAGGAGGCAGACTGAACACTGAAGCTTTCTTT. As protein: CASSVGGRLNTEAFF. The whole variable domain, remainder taken from reference TRBV9 and TRBJ1-1, is DSGVTQTPKHLITATGQRVTLRCSPRSGDLSVYWYQQSLDQGLQFLIQYYNGEERAKGNILERFSAQQFPDLHSELNLSSLELGDSALYFCASSVGGRLNTEAFFGQGTRLTVV.

This clonotype was counted between two and nine times. V and J are TRBV4-1 and TRBJ1-2; D is perhaps TRBD1 (5 bases). V shed 1 base and J shed 4 bases, with 16 bases lying between them. Germline assignment: CDR1 MGHRA and CDR2 YSYEKL. This CDR3 has 16 residues. The CDR3 DNA follows: TGCGCCAGCAGCCAAGTAGGGAGCCCAGGGATCTATGGCTACACCTTC. Translation gives CASSQVGSPGIYGYTF.

This chain uses TRBV9 with TRBJ1-3; D gene ambiguous. The CDR3 totals 15 residues. CDR1 and CDR2 from the germline V gene are SGDLS and YYNGEE. V was cut by 4 bases and J by 0 bases, with 11 bases left in between. The CDR3 DNA sequence: TGTGCCAGCAGCCCGGACTTATTCTCTGGAAACACCATATATTTT. Translation gives CASSPDLFSGNTIYF.

This clonotype was seen at least ten times. V usage is TRBV6-2 or TRBV6-3 and J usage is TRBJ2-7, with a possible D match to TRBD1 (5 bases). This CDR3 is 12 amino acids long. V shed 8 bases and J shed 5 bases, with 13 bases lying between them. Looked up from germline, CDR1 is MNHEY and CDR2 is SVGEGT. CDR3 coding DNA: TGTGCCAGCCGGTCAGGGTGGGACGAGCAGTACTTC. It encodes CASRSGWDEQYF.

This clonotype occurred many times. V gene TRBV30 combines with J gene TRBJ1-1; D unresolved. In germline, CDR1 is GTSNPN, CDR2 SVGIG (reference sequence). The CDR3 is 13 amino acids. V was trimmed by 0 bases and J by 5 bases, leaving 10 bases between them. CDR3 protein: CAWSVSGRTEAFF. The CDR3 DNA reads as TGTGCCTGGAGTGTAAGTGGGAGGACTGAAGCTTTCTTT.

This clonotype was counted ten times or more. This rearrangement joins TRBV18 to TRBJ1-2; 9 bases match TRBD1. The CDR3 extends over 12 amino acids. J lost 10 bases, V lost 2 bases, and 2 bases had no gene match. Germline CDR1 and CDR2: KGHSH and LQKENI. The CDR3: CASSPAQGAYTF. DNA of the CDR3: TGTGCCAGCTCACCAGCACAGGGGGCCTACACCTTC.

Comments on this clonotype: Given a far larger clone just one base away, this is likely a sequencing read error. The V gene is TRBV7-3, the J gene TRBJ2-2; D gene uncertain. This CDR3 is built from 14 residues. Germline V lookup: CDR1 SGHTA, CDR2 FQGTGA. Trimming took 5 bases from V and 3 from J, leaving 10 bases between them. CDR3 protein: CASSVDIDTGELFF. The CDR3, as DNA: TGTGCCAGCAGCGTAGACATAGACACCGGGGAGCTGTTTTTT.

This clonotype came up many times. The genes are TRBV12-3 or TRBV12-4 and TRBJ1-1; maybe TRBD1 (5 bases). The CDR3 sequence is 14 residues long. Trimming stripped 4 bases from V and 3 bases from J, with 12 bases between. The CDR3 spells CASSSRGGYTEAFF. The CDR3 DNA is TGTGCCAGCAGTTCCCGGGGGGGGTACACTGAAGCTTTCTTT.

This clonotype was recorded many times. CDR3 sequence: CASSLAGPGTDTQYF. DNA of the CDR3: TGTGCCAGCAGCTTAGCTGGGCCGGGCACAGATACGCAGTATTTT. This chain joins TRBV7-9 and TRBJ2-3; D gene unclear. Germline CDR1 reads SEHNR; CDR2 reads FQNEAQ (reference sequence). Trimming took off 0 bases at V and 1 base at J, with 8 bases between the two ends. The CDR3 has 15 residues.